This TCR beta chain comes out of a study of T-cell reconstitution after alpha-beta-depleted transplantation in children. This clonotype showed up many times. Unique molecular identifiers were incorporated when the TCRbeta library was constructed. TCRdb analysed the PCR reads with MiXCR anew, one entry per CDR3 protein. The sample has 200,000 to 250,000 distinct CDR3 sequences; approximately 9.9% are singletons. The CDR3 length is 14 residues. Germline trimming cut 6 bases from V and 1 base from J; bases unmatched to any gene: 5. Germline CDR1 reads ENHRY; CDR2 reads SYGVKD. The clonotype originates from a human donor who donated a stem cell graft to a child with SCID. The chain has TRBV10-3 and TRBJ1-1, with 7 bases lining up with TRBD1. The source was PBMCs from the stem cell graft donor, collected from the stem cell graft. The DNA of the CDR3 is TGTGCCATCAGCGGACAGGTTAAGAACACTGAAGCTTTCTTT. Translated: CAISGQVKNTEAFF.